These 19 T cell receptor beta chains share one sample of origin, sequenced in a study of naive and memory T cell subsets. An equimolar mix of two oligonucleotides served as the beta constant-region primer for TRBC1 and TRBC2. The ligated cDNA underwent four PCR rounds using SP2 and nested alpha and beta constant-region primers. In TCRdb, the UMI-ligation and nested PCR reads were re-called with MiXCR into one record per CDR3 protein. The sample shows approximately 29,000 distinct CDR3 sequences, about 18% of them seen only once. Sequencing used effector memory CD4+ T cells from blood. Subset noted: effector memory, CD45RA- CD27-. The receptor source for this set is a human donor in good health.

The table lists this clonotype with a few counts. The chain employs TRBV10-3 and TRBJ2-3; D may be TRBD2 (6 bases). V gave up 6 bases and J gave up 6 bases, with 10 bases separating them. Germline V lookup: CDR1 ENHRY, CDR2 SYGVKD. The CDR3 is 12 amino acids. The CDR3 DNA is TGTGCCATCAGCGGGACTGGGGATACGCAGTATTTT. This codes for CAISGTGDTQYF.

In its sample, this clonotype was seen many times. Here the CDR3 DNA reads TGTGCCAGCAGCTTAGTCGTAGACACAGATACGCAGTATTTT. Translated, it gives CASSLVVDTDTQYF. The chain links TRBV7-9 to TRBJ2-3; D unclear. Germline-derived CDR1 and CDR2 are SEHNR and FQNEAQ (reference sequence). Trimming pared 1 base from V and 2 bases from J, leaving 7 bases between. This CDR3 is built from 14 residues.

This clonotype was seen only a few times. The rearrangement links TRBV5-1 to TRBJ1-4; unclear D gene. CDR3 length: 14 residues. Germline V gives CDR1 SGHRS, CDR2 YFSETQ. V was cut by 0 bases and J by 1 base, with 4 bases left in between. CDR3 nucleotides: TGCGCCAGCAGCTTGGAAATAACTAATGAAAAACTGTTTTTT. This translates into CASSLEITNEKLFF.

This clonotype was found many times. The chain has TRBV10-3 and TRBJ1-1, with TRBD1 identical over 7 bases. Unmatched junction bases numbered 5, after V lost 3 bases and J lost 4 bases. The CDR3 contains 14 residues. The germline gives CDR1 ENHRY, CDR2 SYGVKD. CDR3 residues: CAISEQGLVTEAFF. The CDR3 region has the DNA TGTGCCATCAGTGAACAGGGGTTGGTCACTGAAGCTTTCTTT.

Ten or more counts support this clonotype. This chain joins TRBV12-5 and TRBJ1-1, with 9 bases fitting TRBD1. CDR1 is LGHNT, CDR2 FRNRAP, per germline. This CDR3 is built from 14 residues. Germline trimming cut 5 bases from V and 4 bases from J; bases unmatched to any gene: 5. The CDR3 region is CASGDRGSSTEAFF. DNA of the CDR3: TGTGCTAGTGGTGACAGGGGGTCGAGCACTGAAGCTTTCTTT. Looking up the rest from reference TRBV12-5 and TRBJ1-1 gives the full variable domain: DARVTQTPRHKVTEMGQEVTMRCQPILGHNTVFWYRQTMMQGLELLAYFRNRAPLDDSGMPKDRFSAEMPDATLATLKIQPSEPRDSAVYFCASGDRGSSTEAFFGQGTRLTVV.

This sequence joins TRBV20-1 and TRBJ1-4, with D hard to call. Trimming removed 2 bases from V and 0 bases from J, with 10 bases in between. The V gene's germline CDR1 is DFQATT and CDR2 SNEGSKA (reference sequence). The length of the CDR3 is 15 residues. The CDR3 nucleotides read TGCAGTGCTAGATCCCAGGTTGCAACTAATGAAAAACTGTTTTTT. Encoded protein: CSARSQVATNEKLFF.

This sequence joins TRBV28 and TRBJ2-3, with 9 bases lining up with TRBD2. This CDR3 has 14 residues. V was clipped by 4 bases and J by 11 bases; unmatched bases: 10. Germline V gene data show CDR1 as MDHEN and CDR2 as SYDVKM. The CDR3 reads CASSSFSGGRGQYF. The DNA of the CDR3 is TGTGCCAGCAGTTCCTTTAGCGGGGGCCGGGGGCAGTATTTT.

This clonotype was observed a handful of times. The V call is TRBV3-1, the J call TRBJ1-1; D ambiguous. V lost 6 bases to trimming and J lost 1 base, with 18 bases between them. This CDR3 has 16 amino acids. From germline, CDR1 is LGHDT and CDR2 YNNKEL (reference sequence). The CDR3 reads CASSYEDGRENTEAFF. The CDR3 DNA reads as TGTGCCAGCAGTTACGAGGATGGACGGGAGAACACTGAAGCTTTCTTT.

This clonotype has a count of ten or more. This chain joins TRBV7-3 and TRBJ1-6, with D perhaps TRBD1 (5 bases). Trimming left V 5 bases short and J 11 bases short, with 13 bases between. The germline CDR1 and CDR2 sequences are SGHTA and FQGTGA. This CDR3 is built from 13 residues. The CDR3 sequence: CASSLIGGAPLHF. The CDR3 DNA reads TGTGCCAGCAGCCTTATCGGGGGTGCACCCCTCCACTTT.

This clonotype has only a few counts. The V call is TRBV7-8, the J call TRBJ2-2; 9 nucleotides agree with TRBD1. Germline CDR1 SGHVS, CDR2 FQNEAQ. CDR3 size: 15 residues. V shed 5 bases, J shed 6 bases, and the junction held 7 bases outside the gene matches. The DNA of the CDR3 is TGTGCCAGCAGCCAAAGGGACAGGGTGGCCGGGGAGCTGTTTTTT. Its translation: CASSQRDRVAGELFF. The full variable domain, in which reference TRBV7-8 and TRBJ2-2 provide the parts outside the CDR3, is GAGVSQSPRYKVAKRGQDVALRCDPISGHVSLFWYQQALGQGPEFLTYFQNEAQLDKSGLPSDRFFAERPEGSVSTLKIQRTQQEDSAVYLCASSQRDRVAGELFFGEGSRLTVL.

By share, this clonotype counts as medium-sized. The chain uses TRBV6-5 and TRBJ1-6, with D maybe TRBD1 (6 bases). The V gene's germline CDR1 is MNHEY and CDR2 SVGAGI. CDR3 length: 16 residues. Trimming took off 2 bases at V and 4 bases at J, with 12 bases between the two ends. The CDR3 spells CASSYTWTAYNSPLHF. CDR3 coding DNA: TGTGCCAGCAGTTACACCTGGACAGCTTATAATTCACCCCTCCACTTT.

The table lists this clonotype with many counts. The chain employs TRBV14 and TRBJ1-1, with 11 bases matching TRBD1. V was clipped by 4 bases and J by 5 bases; unmatched bases: 6. CDR3 length: 15 amino acids. The germline V gene has CDR1 SGHDN and CDR2 FVKESK. This chain's CDR3 is CASSRLDRGRTEAFF. Written as DNA, the CDR3 is TGTGCCAGCAGCCGGTTGGACAGGGGGCGTACTGAAGCTTTCTTT.

This clonotype was found a few times. V gene TRBV29-1 combines with J gene TRBJ1-1; D possibly corresponds to TRBD1 (6 bases). Trimming shortened V by 8 bases and J by 3 bases, and 16 bases separated the two germline ends. CDR3 length: 13 amino acids. CDR1 is SQVTM, CDR2 ANQGSEA, per germline. CDR3 sequence (DNA): TGCAGCACGGGTGGAGGGGGAGACACTGAAGCTTTCTTT. This gives the protein CSTGGGGDTEAFF.

The CDR3 loop is CSATRRGSGALSPLHF. The CDR3 nucleotides read TGCAGTGCTACGAGACGGGGGAGTGGGGCGTTATCACCCCTCCACTTT. The chain combines TRBV20-1 with TRBJ1-6; D may be TRBD1 (5 bases). Trimming removed 4 bases from V and 10 bases from J, with 23 bases in between. The CDR3 is made up of 16 amino acids. The germline gives CDR1 DFQATT, CDR2 SNEGSKA (reference sequence).

This clonotype came up a few times. The V gene is TRBV2, the J gene TRBJ2-3; possibly TRBD1 for D (6 bases). Deletions cut 6 bases from V and 0 bases from J, with 13 bases between. The CDR3 length is 15 residues. CDR1 is SNHLY, CDR2 FYNNEI, per germline. The chain's CDR3 is CASRGAQYSTDTQYF. DNA of the CDR3: TGTGCCAGCAGGGGGGCCCAGTATAGCACAGATACGCAGTATTTT.

As concerns this clonotype: With a much larger clone just one base away, this may be a read error. V and J are TRBV11-1 and TRBJ1-4; no firm D call. In germline, CDR1 is SGHAT, CDR2 FQDESV (reference sequence). The CDR3 extends over 13 amino acids. The CDR3 is CASSLGWGEKLYF. DNA for the CDR3: TGTGCCAGCAGCTTAGGATGGGGTGAAAAACTGTATTTT.

This clonotype occurred many times. The V gene is TRBV30, the J gene TRBJ1-2; 8 bases line up with TRBD1. From germline, CDR1 is GTSNPN and CDR2 SVGIG (reference sequence). CDR3 length: 12 amino acids. The V gene end was trimmed by 5 bases and the J gene end by 4 bases; junction bases not matched to a gene: 3. The CDR3 bases are TGTGCCTGGGACAGGGGATTCTATGGCTACACCTTC. This translates into CAWDRGFYGYTF.

The chain is built from TRBV3-1 and TRBJ2-1; TRBD2 matches at 11 bases. Losses at the gene ends were 4 bases for V and 4 bases for J; bases not matched to a gene: 9. The germline V gene has CDR1 LGHDT and CDR2 YNNKEL (reference sequence). This CDR3 is 17 amino acids long. CDR3 region: CASSPHTSGRGYNEQFF. CDR3 sequence (DNA): TGTGCCAGCAGCCCCCACACTAGCGGGAGAGGATACAATGAGCAGTTCTTC.

This clonotype was seen more than once but under ten times. The chain has TRBV24-1 and TRBJ2-1, with 7 bases lining up with TRBD2. Germline loops: CDR1 KGHDR, CDR2 SFDVKD. J was trimmed by 8 bases and V by 3 bases; bases with no gene match: 9. The CDR3 length is 15 residues. This CDR3 reads CATSDARTSDDEQFF. In nucleotides, the CDR3 is TGTGCCACCAGTGATGCAAGGACTAGTGACGATGAGCAGTTCTTC.